Shown below are 21 T cell receptor beta chains from a single sample sequenced in a study of T-cell memory formation after mild COVID-19. MiXCR was run by TCRdb on the 5' RACE reads, yielding one entry per CDR3 protein. Of 350,000 to 500,000 distinct CDR3 sequences detected, about 19% appear once; the ten largest clones hold 8.4%. Sequencing used PBMCs or a T cell subset sorted from them (not recorded which). The receptor set was obtained from an adult woman who had mild COVID-19 (a few samples of this study predate the infection). Cell type and time point are not known.

J is TRBJ2-3 and V is TRBV5-1; D gene uncertain. The CDR3 runs 14 residues. CDR1 SGHRS and CDR2 YFSETQ come from the germline V gene. Trimming took 1 base from V and 4 from J, leaving 10 bases between them. This CDR3 is CASSLSFAADTQYF. CDR3 sequence (DNA): TGCGCCAGCAGCTTGAGTTTCGCCGCAGATACGCAGTATTTT.

The J gene is TRBJ2-2, the V gene TRBV5-6; no clear D gene. From germline, CDR1 is SGHDT and CDR2 YYEEEE. The ends were cut back, 1 base at V and 2 bases at J, with 15 bases in the middle. CDR3 length: 17 residues. CDR3 bases: TGTGCCAGCAGCTTGAGAAGGGCACCCCTAAACACCGGGGAGCTGTTTTTT. It specifies CASSLRRAPLNTGELFF. Filled out from reference TRBV5-6 and TRBJ2-2, the complete variable domain reads DAGVTQSPTHLIKTRGQQVTLRCSPKSGHDTVSWYQQALGQGPQFIFQYYEEEERQRGNFPDRFSGHQFPNYSSELNVNALLLGDSALYLCASSLRRAPLNTGELFFGEGSRLTVL.

The V call is TRBV18, the J call TRBJ2-3; D is perhaps TRBD1 (5 bases). The CDR3 extends over 15 amino acids. Germline V gives CDR1 KGHSH, CDR2 LQKENI. The V end was cut by 2 bases, the J end by 2 bases, with 11 bases between. CDR3 sequence (DNA): TGTGCCAGCTCACCATCGGACACTACCACAGATACGCAGTATTTT. This gives the protein CASSPSDTTTDTQYF.

The chain joins TRBV7-8 to TRBJ1-1, with 9 bases identical to TRBD1. V shed 6 bases and J 1 base; nucleotides not matched to a gene: 9. Per germline, CDR1 SGHVS and CDR2 FQNEAQ. CDR3 length: 16 residues. CDR3 protein: CASSSRQGDANTEAFF. CDR3 in DNA: TGTGCCAGCAGTTCTCGACAGGGGGATGCGAACACTGAAGCTTTCTTT.

A few counts support this clonotype. This chain links TRBV7-3 with TRBJ1-4; weak D call: TRBD1 (5 bases). This CDR3 has 15 amino acids. CDR1 and CDR2 (germline): SGHTA, FQGTGA. Trimming left V 2 bases short and J 6 bases short, with 13 bases between. The CDR3 loop is CASSLLFRVYEKLFF. The CDR3 bases are TGTGCCAGCAGCTTACTGTTCAGGGTCTATGAAAAACTGTTTTTT.

This chain connects TRBV24-1 to TRBJ1-1, with D unresolved. CDR3 size: 12 residues. CDR1 is KGHDR and CDR2 is SFDVKD in the germline V gene. Between the trimmed V and J ends, which lost 3 bases and 3 bases, there was a span of 4 bases. The CDR3 sequence: CATSDPDTEAFF. The CDR3 DNA is TGTGCCACCAGTGATCCCGACACTGAAGCTTTCTTT.

The J gene is TRBJ2-2, the V gene TRBV4-1; 7 nucleotides match TRBD1. V lost 1 base and J lost 6; bases outside the gene matches: 5. Germline V gene lookup returns CDR1 MGHRA and CDR2 YSYEKL. The CDR3 is 15 amino acids. CDR3 nucleotides: TGCGCCAGCAGCCAAGGACAGGGACGGGCCGGGGAGCTGTTTTTT. Translation: CASSQGQGRAGELFF.

This clonotype has a handful of counts. This rearrangement joins TRBV18 to TRBJ2-5, with 7 bases that match TRBD1. The ends lost 3 bases at V and 3 bases at J; junction bases unmatched: 7. This CDR3 has 15 amino acids. The V gene's germline CDR1 is KGHSH and CDR2 LQKENI. The CDR3 sequence is CASSPFEGGEETQYF. The CDR3 DNA reads as TGTGCCAGCTCACCCTTCGAAGGGGGCGAAGAGACCCAGTACTTC. Complete variable domain (other parts from reference TRBV18 and TRBJ2-5): NAGVMQNPRHLVRRRGQEARLRCSPMKGHSHVYWYRQLPEEGLKFMVYLQKENIIDESGMPKERFSAEFPKEGPSILRIQQVVRGDSAAYFCASSPFEGGEETQYFGPGTRLLVL.

V is TRBV7-9 and J is TRBJ2-1, with TRBD2 matching over 8 bases. The germline V gene encodes CDR1 SEHNR and CDR2 FQNEAQ (reference sequence). The CDR3 is made up of 15 amino acids. V gave up 5 bases and J gave up 4 bases; unmatched junction bases: 7. CDR3 loop: CASSLREGPYNEQFF. The CDR3 nucleotides are TGTGCCAGCAGCCTCCGGGAGGGCCCATACAATGAGCAGTTCTTC. The entire variable domain, with the rest obtained from reference TRBV7-9 and TRBJ2-1, is as follows: DTGVSQNPRHKITKRGQNVTFRCDPISEHNRLYWYRQTLGQGPEFLTYFQNEAQLEKSRLLSDRFSAERPKGSFSTLEIQRTEQGDSAMYLCASSLREGPYNEQFFGPGTRLTVL.

This clonotype was seen a few times. The chain recombines TRBV7-9 with TRBJ1-5; TRBD1 matches at 7 bases. Germline V gene lookup returns CDR1 SEHNR and CDR2 FQNEAQ (reference sequence). The CDR3 contains 14 residues. J was trimmed by 3 bases and V by 7 bases; bases with no gene match: 6. This CDR3 is CASTWGQNNQPQHF. In DNA form, the CDR3 reads TGTGCCAGCACCTGGGGACAGAACAATCAGCCCCAGCATTTT.

V and J are TRBV11-2 and TRBJ2-7; D is perhaps TRBD1 (6 bases). The V end was cut by 2 bases, the J end by 2 bases, with 13 bases between. Germline V gives CDR1 SGHAT, CDR2 FQNNGV. The CDR3 is made up of 15 amino acids. The CDR3 DNA reads TGTGCCAGCAGCTTACTAATCGGACAGACCTACGAGCAGTACTTC. Amino acid sequence: CASSLLIGQTYEQYF. The whole variable domain, remainder taken from reference TRBV11-2 and TRBJ2-7, is EAGVAQSPRYKIIEKRQSVAFWCNPISGHATLYWYQQILGQGPKLLIQFQNNGVVDDSQLPKDRFSAERLKGVDSTLKIQPAKLEDSAVYLCASSLLIGQTYEQYFGPGTRLTVT.

This clonotype turned up a few times. The chain uses TRBV20-1 and TRBJ1-2, with 7 nucleotides matching TRBD1. This CDR3 is built from 12 residues. Germline CDR1 is DFQATT and CDR2 is SNEGSKA (reference sequence). Trimming removed 5 bases from V and 14 bases from J; junction bases left unmatched: 14. CDR3 sequence reads: CSAPDSRGSATF. The CDR3 nucleotides read TGCAGTGCTCCCGACTCCAGGGGGTCCGCTACCTTC.

The rearrangement links TRBV7-9 to TRBJ1-3, with D unclear. V lost 2 bases to trimming and J lost 0 bases, with 8 bases between them. The CDR3 spans 15 residues. Germline values: CDR1 SEHNR, CDR2 FQNEAQ (reference sequence). CDR3 protein: CASSLSELSGNTIYF. CDR3 DNA: TGTGCCAGCAGCTTAAGCGAACTCTCTGGAAACACCATATATTTT. Combining the CDR3 with reference TRBV7-9 and TRBJ1-3 gives the whole variable domain DTGVSQNPRHKITKRGQNVTFRCDPISEHNRLYWYRQTLGQGPEFLTYFQNEAQLEKSRLLSDRFSAERPKGSFSTLEIQRTEQGDSAMYLCASSLSELSGNTIYFGEGSWLTVV.

The genes are TRBV11-1 and TRBJ2-2; no clear D. This CDR3 region has 14 residues. The germline V gene encodes CDR1 SGHAT and CDR2 FQDESV (reference sequence). Trimming removed 2 bases from V and 6 bases from J, with 10 bases in between. The CDR3 DNA follows: TGTGCCAGCAGCTTACGGACCTTGTCCGGGGAGCTGTTTTTT. Its translation: CASSLRTLSGELFF.

The chain combines TRBV27 with TRBJ1-3; D gene uncertain. The CDR3 has 13 amino acids. Germline V gene data show CDR1 as MNHEY and CDR2 as SMNVEV (reference sequence). Trimming removed 1 base from V and 3 bases from J, with 4 bases in between. The CDR3 DNA follows: TGTGCCAGCAGTTTATTTTATGGAAACACCATATATTTT. Its protein product is CASSLFYGNTIYF.

The rearrangement joins TRBV11-2 to TRBJ2-1; TRBD2 might be the D (6 bases). The CDR3 runs to 17 residues. The germline V and J ends were trimmed by 3 bases and 9 bases, with 24 bases remaining between them. Germline V lookup: CDR1 SGHAT, CDR2 FQNNGV. CDR3 bases: TGTGCCAGCAGCTTCCACTTCTTGGCGGGACTGGATGTTGAGCAGTTCTTC. Protein product: CASSFHFLAGLDVEQFF.

This clonotype was seen only a few times. The chain carries TRBV7-3 and TRBJ1-2; tentatively, D is TRBD1 (6 bases). The CDR3 is made up of 15 amino acids. CDR1 is SGHTA, CDR2 FQGTGA, per germline. The V end was cut by 3 bases, the J end by 4 bases, with 15 bases between. This chain's CDR3 is CASSLPAGGFYGYTF. Written as DNA, the CDR3 is TGTGCCAGCAGCTTGCCCGCCGGGGGCTTCTATGGCTACACCTTC.

This clonotype was observed many times. The chain is built from TRBV4-3 and TRBJ2-1; a weak D match, TRBD2 (6 bases). Germline CDR1 LGHNA, CDR2 YSLEER. V was shortened by 3 bases and J by 7 bases, with 22 bases between the two germline ends. The CDR3 covers 17 residues. CDR3 residues: CASSQEGPGLIGNEQFF. CDR3 coding DNA: TGCGCCAGCAGCCAGGAGGGCCCGGGACTGATAGGGAATGAGCAGTTCTTC.

This clonotype turned up a few times. V and J are TRBV15 and TRBJ1-4; D is unclear. Deletions cut 0 bases from V and 12 bases from J, with 5 bases between. CDR3 size: 11 residues. Germline values: CDR1 LNHNV, CDR2 YYDKDF (reference sequence). In DNA form, the CDR3 reads TGTGCCACCAGCAGAGATGGAGAACTGTTTTTT. This sequence encodes CATSRDGELFF.

This clonotype was picked up a small number of times. The V gene is TRBV10-3, the J gene TRBJ2-2; D may be TRBD2 (6 bases). Between the trimmed V and J ends, which lost 6 bases and 3 bases, there was a span of 14 bases. The CDR3 consists of 15 residues. The germline CDR1 and CDR2 sequences are ENHRY and SYGVKD. The CDR3 loop is CAIRRGSVDTGELFF. CDR3 bases: TGTGCCATCAGGCGGGGCAGCGTGGACACCGGGGAGCTGTTTTTT.

The genes are TRBV7-2 and TRBJ2-7; 11 nucleotides align to TRBD2. Germline V CDR1 and CDR2: SGHTA, FQGNSA. The V gene end was trimmed by 1 base and the J gene end by 5 bases; junction bases not matched to a gene: 16. The CDR3 contains 19 residues. The CDR3 spells CASSLVSLLAGGAVHEQYF. DNA for the CDR3: TGTGCCAGCAGCTTAGTATCGCTGCTAGCGGGAGGAGCTGTGCACGAGCAGTACTTC.